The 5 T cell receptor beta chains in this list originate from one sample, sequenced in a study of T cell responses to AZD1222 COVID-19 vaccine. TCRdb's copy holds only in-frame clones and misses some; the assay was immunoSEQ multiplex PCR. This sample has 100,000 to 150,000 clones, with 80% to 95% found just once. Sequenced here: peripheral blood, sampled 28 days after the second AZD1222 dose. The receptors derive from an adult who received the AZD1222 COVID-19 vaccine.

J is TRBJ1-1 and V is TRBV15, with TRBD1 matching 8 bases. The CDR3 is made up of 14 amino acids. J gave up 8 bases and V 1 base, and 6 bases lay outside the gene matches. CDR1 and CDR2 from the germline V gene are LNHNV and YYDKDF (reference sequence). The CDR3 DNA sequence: TGTGCCACCAGCAGAGGGACAGGGAGGGGGGAAGCTTTCTTT. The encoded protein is CATSRGTGRGEAFF. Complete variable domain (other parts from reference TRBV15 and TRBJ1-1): DAMVIQNPRYQVTQFGKPVTLSCSQTLNHNVMYWYQQKSSQAPKLLFHYYDKDFNNEADTPDNFQSRRPNTSFCFLDIRSPGLGDTAMYLCATSRGTGRGEAFFGQGTRLTVV.

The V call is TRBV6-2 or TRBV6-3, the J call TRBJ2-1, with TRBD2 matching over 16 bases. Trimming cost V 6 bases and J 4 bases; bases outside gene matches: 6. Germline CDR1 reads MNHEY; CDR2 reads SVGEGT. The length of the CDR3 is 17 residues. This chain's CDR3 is CASSPGLAGGHYNEQFF. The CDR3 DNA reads TGTGCCAGCAGCCCGGGACTAGCGGGAGGGCATTACAATGAGCAGTTCTTC.

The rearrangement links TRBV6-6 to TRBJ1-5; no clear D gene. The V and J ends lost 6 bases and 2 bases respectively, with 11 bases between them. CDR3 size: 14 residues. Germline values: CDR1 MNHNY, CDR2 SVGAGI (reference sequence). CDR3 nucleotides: TGTGCCAGCAGGGTCAGTCGTGGCAATCAGCCCCAGCATTTT. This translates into CASRVSRGNQPQHF.

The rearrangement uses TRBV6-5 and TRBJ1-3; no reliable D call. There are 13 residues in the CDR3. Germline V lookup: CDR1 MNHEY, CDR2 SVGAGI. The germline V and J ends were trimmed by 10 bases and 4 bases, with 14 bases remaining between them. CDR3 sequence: CATPEARGNTIYF. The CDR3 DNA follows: TGTGCCACTCCCGAGGCCCGCGGAAACACCATATATTTT.

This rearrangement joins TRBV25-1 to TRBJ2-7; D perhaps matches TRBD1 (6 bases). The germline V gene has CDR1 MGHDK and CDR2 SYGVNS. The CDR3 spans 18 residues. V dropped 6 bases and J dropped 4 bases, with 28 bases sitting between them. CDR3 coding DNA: TGTGCCAGCAGCCCTCGAATGCGGTCCGGGACAACTAATTACGAGCAGTACTTC. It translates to CASSPRMRSGTTNYEQYF.